What follows are 16 T cell receptor beta chains derived from one specimen sequenced in a study of T cell changes during pregnancy in multiple sclerosis. Produced via immunoSEQ multiplex PCR; TCRdb's table is partial and in-frame only. This table holds tens of thousands of clones, roughly 93% found once. The specimen was CD8+ T cells from peripheral blood mononuclear cells, collected in the second trimester of pregnancy. The origin of the receptors is a female donor with multiple sclerosis, enrolled in a pregnancy study.

The rearrangement links TRBV4-3 to TRBJ1-1, with D unclear. CDR3 length: 16 residues. V lost 4 bases and J lost 11, with 26 bases in between. Germline lookup yields CDR1 LGHNA and CDR2 YSLEER. The CDR3 DNA reads as TGCGCCAGCAGCCGTGGGCTAATGCTACCCCGAGGAGGGGCTTTCTTT. Its protein is CASSRGLMLPRGGAFF.

The CDR3 sequence is CASSRSIRGGSSYNEQFF. CDR3 nucleotide sequence: TGCGCCAGCAGCCGAAGTATCAGGGGCGGGTCGTCCTACAATGAGCAGTTCTTC. The chain has TRBV4-3 and TRBJ2-1; the D gene is possibly TRBD1 (6 bases). This CDR3 has 18 residues. Trimming took off 4 bases at V and 1 base at J, with 20 bases between the two ends. Germline CDR1 reads LGHNA; CDR2 reads YSLEER.

The gene calls are TRBV9 and TRBJ1-3; D ambiguous. The CDR3 is made up of 15 amino acids. Germline CDR1 is SGDLS and CDR2 is YYNGEE. Trimming removed 0 bases from V and 0 bases from J, with 7 bases in between. This CDR3 is CASSVAEGSGNTIYF. The CDR3 DNA reads TGTGCCAGCAGCGTAGCTGAGGGCTCTGGAAACACCATATATTTT. Drawing the rest from reference TRBV9 and TRBJ1-3, the complete variable domain is DSGVTQTPKHLITATGQRVTLRCSPRSGDLSVYWYQQSLDQGLQFLIQYYNGEERAKGNILERFSAQQFPDLHSELNLSSLELGDSALYFCASSVAEGSGNTIYFGEGSWLTVV.

This clone was counted a few times. V gene TRBV4-1 combines with J gene TRBJ1-6; TRBD1 aligns across 7 bases. With 1 base clipped from V and 7 bases from J, the junction kept 4 bases outside the gene matches. The CDR3 is 15 amino acids. Germline V CDR1 and CDR2: MGHRA, YSYEKL. CDR3 bases: TGCGCCAGCAGCCAAGGCCGGGACAGAAATTCACCCCTCCACTTT. Protein product: CASSQGRDRNSPLHF.

This clone appeared a single time. The chain uses TRBV7-3 and TRBJ2-1, with 12 bases identical to TRBD2. The CDR3 is 17 amino acids. The J segment lost 9 bases and the V segment lost 5 bases, leaving 14 bases of the junction unmatched. CDR1 is SGHTA, CDR2 FQGTGA, per germline. The CDR3 spells CASSPERASGGAGEQFF. In nucleotides, the CDR3 is TGTGCCAGCAGCCCCGAGAGGGCTAGCGGGGGGGCCGGTGAGCAGTTCTTC. The full variable domain, completed using reference TRBV7-3 and TRBJ2-1, is GAGVSQTPSNKVTEKGKYVELRCDPISGHTALYWYRQSLGQGPEFLIYFQGTGAADDSGLPNDRFFAVRPEGSVSTLKIQRTERGDSAVYLCASSPERASGGAGEQFFGPGTRLTVL.

The chain recombines TRBV6-1 with TRBJ1-1; D unresolved. The CDR3 is 14 amino acids. The ends were cut back, 5 bases at V and 3 bases at J, with 13 bases in the middle. Germline CDR1 is MNHNS and CDR2 is SASEGT. For the CDR3, the DNA is TGTGCCAGCAGTTCTGCCTCTATGTACACTGAAGCTTTCTTT. Protein product: CASSSASMYTEAFF.

The chain is built from TRBV18 and TRBJ2-3; no reliable D call. V lost 3 bases and J lost 0, with 7 bases in between. CDR3 length equals 14 residues. Germline V gene data show CDR1 as KGHSH and CDR2 as LQKENI. CDR3 sequence (DNA): TGTGCCAGCTCACCCACATCTAGCACAGATACGCAGTATTTT. Protein product: CASSPTSSTDTQYF.

The rearrangement links TRBV4-3 to TRBJ2-7; 9 bases agree with TRBD1. The germline CDR1 and CDR2 sequences are LGHNA and YSLEER. The CDR3 length is 15 residues. Trimming at V came to 4 bases and at J to 5 bases, leaving 9 bases not matched to a gene. CDR3 sequence (DNA): TGCGCCAGCAGCCGCGGGACAGGGCCGTTAAACGAGCAGTACTTC. It yields the protein CASSRGTGPLNEQYF.

This chain joins TRBV28 and TRBJ2-7, with a tentative D call TRBD1 (5 bases). The CDR3 extends over 12 amino acids. V dropped 8 bases and J dropped 1 base, with 9 bases sitting between them. Per the germline V gene, CDR1 is MDHEN and CDR2 is SYDVKM. This CDR3 reads CASLDSSYEQYF. The CDR3 coding sequence is TGTGCCAGCCTTGACAGTTCCTACGAGCAGTACTTC.

Concerning this clone: A read error may account for a junction end that differs from germline. The CDR3 region has the DNA TGCGCCAGCAGCCAAGAATCGGGGGGCGCCTACGAGCAGTACTTC. This gives the protein CASSQESGGAYEQYF. The rearrangement uses TRBV7-9 and TRBJ2-7, with a possible D match to TRBD2 (7 bases). CDR1 is SEHNR, CDR2 FQNEAQ, per germline (reference sequence). The CDR3 consists of 15 residues.

This clone was counted at least ten times. The chain recombines TRBV6-1 with TRBJ1-1; D is undetermined. CDR1 and CDR2 (germline): MNHNS, SASEGT. With 3 bases removed from V and 4 bases from J, the gap between germline ends came to 9 bases. The CDR3 sequence is 13 residues long. DNA of the CDR3: TGTGCCAGCAGTGAGTACGGGTCCACTGAAGCTTTCTTT. This translates into CASSEYGSTEAFF.

This clone turned up a few times. The genes are TRBV9 and TRBJ2-7; 9 nucleotides agree with TRBD1. The CDR3 has 14 residues. V shed 3 bases, J shed 2 bases, and the junction held 3 bases outside the gene matches. Germline V lookup: CDR1 SGDLS, CDR2 YYNGEE. The CDR3 protein is CASSGRQGAYEQYF. CDR3 bases: TGTGCCAGCAGCGGCCGACAGGGGGCCTACGAGCAGTACTTC.

The chain employs TRBV5-1 and TRBJ2-5; D call uncertain. Germline V gene lookup returns CDR1 SGHRS and CDR2 YFSETQ. Trimming shortened V by 0 bases and J by 2 bases, and 5 bases separated the two germline ends. CDR3 length: 13 amino acids. CDR3 sequence: CASSLVLQETQYF. CDR3 DNA sequence: TGCGCCAGCAGCTTGGTCTTACAAGAGACCCAGTACTTC.

The chain uses TRBV28 and TRBJ1-5, with D unresolved. Germline values: CDR1 MDHEN, CDR2 SYDVKM. V lost 3 bases and J 0 bases, leaving 6 bases between the germline ends. The CDR3 spans 14 residues. CDR3 DNA sequence: TGTGCCAGCAGTTTTCCGGGTAGCAATCAGCCCCAGCATTTT. Residues: CASSFPGSNQPQHF.

Worth noting for this clone: This specimen includes other DNA sequences encoding the same CDR3. The CDR3 sequence: CASSPGTSGYNEQFF. The CDR3 DNA reads TGTGCCAGCAGTCCGGGGACTAGCGGGTACAATGAGCAGTTCTTC. The chain links TRBV27 to TRBJ2-1; 12 nucleotides align to TRBD2. CDR1 and CDR2 (germline): MNHEY, SMNVEV (reference sequence). The CDR3 sequence is 15 residues long. V trimming: 5 bases; J trimming: 4 bases; junction bases outside the gene matches: 3.

This clone was picked up a small number of times. The chain combines TRBV30 with TRBJ1-2; tentatively, D is TRBD1 (6 bases). CDR1 is GTSNPN, CDR2 SVGIG, per germline (reference sequence). The CDR3 has 13 amino acids. With 3 bases removed from V and 0 bases from J, the gap between germline ends came to 8 bases. This CDR3 reads CAWRDRANYGYTF. In nucleotides, the CDR3 is TGTGCCTGGAGGGACAGAGCTAACTATGGCTACACCTTC.